The clone carrying this TCR beta chain was seen only a few times. Its matching antigen is unknown. Profiling relied on immunoSEQ multiplex PCR, and the TCRdb table lists in-frame clones only, not all of them. Of 120,000 or so clones in the sample, 90% to 96% were seen once. Germline CDR1 reads LGHNA; CDR2 reads YNFKEQ. The CDR3 is made up of 16 amino acids. V shed 3 bases and J 0 bases; nucleotides not matched to a gene: 6. The data were taken from a study of cytomegalovirus exposure and HLA in healthy donors. Study results and caveats: The tendency of first-cohort TCR clusters to co-occur in the approximately 110 validation repertoires was the finding of a later analysis.

The sequencing sample was made of PBMCs. The TCR originated in a man between 18 and 29 years old in good health and CMV-seronegative. The chain couples TRBV4-2 to TRBJ2-3, with 7 bases fitting TRBD1. The CDR3 reads CASSQGDSLSTDTQYF. The CDR3, as DNA: TGTGCCAGCAGCCAGGGGGACAGCTTAAGCACAGATACGCAGTATTTT.